The 24 T cell receptor beta chains below were found in one sample sequenced in a study of blood T cell repertoires in COVID-19. Produced via immunoSEQ multiplex PCR; TCRdb's table is partial and in-frame only. The table records 80,000 to 100,000 clones, around 85% of them present only once. Sequenced material: peripheral blood. These TCRs come from a man in his sixties with acute or convalescent COVID-19.

The chain is built from TRBV2 and TRBJ1-1, with 9 bases that match TRBD1. The CDR3 runs to 13 residues. The V and J ends lost 4 bases and 4 bases, in that order; junction bases with no gene match: 1. Looked up from germline, CDR1 is SNHLY and CDR2 is FYNNEI. In nucleotides, the CDR3 is TGTGCCAGCAGTGGACAGGGGGGCACTGAAGCTTTCTTT. The encoded protein is CASSGQGGTEAFF.

The CDR3 protein is CASTISNRAGGETQYF. The CDR3 DNA sequence: TGCGCCAGCACCATCTCCAACAGGGCCGGCGGAGAGACCCAGTACTTC. This sequence joins TRBV5-1 and TRBJ2-5; weak D call: TRBD1 (6 bases). Trimming took off 6 bases at V and 4 bases at J, with 22 bases between the two ends. Germline values: CDR1 SGHRS, CDR2 YFSETQ. The CDR3 contains 16 residues. Supplemented by reference TRBV5-1 and TRBJ2-5, the full variable domain reads KAGVTQTPRYLIKTRGQQVTLSCSPISGHRSVSWYQQTPGQGLQFLFEYFSETQRNKGNFPGRFSGRQFSNSRSEMNVSTLELGDSALYLCASTISNRAGGETQYFGPGTRLLVL.

The chain recombines TRBV30 with TRBJ1-3; D call uncertain. The CDR3 has 15 amino acids. V shed 0 bases and J shed 0 bases, with 9 bases lying between them. From germline, CDR1 is GTSNPN and CDR2 SVGIG (reference sequence). CDR3 nucleotides: TGTGCCTGGAGTGTCCCCGGGAGCTCTGGAAACACCATATATTTT. It yields the protein CAWSVPGSSGNTIYF.

The chain carries TRBV30 and TRBJ2-1, with 14 bases aligning to TRBD2. Germline CDR1 and CDR2: GTSNPN and SVGIG (reference sequence). The CDR3 contains 15 residues. Trimming took 0 bases from V and 8 from J; bases not matched to a gene: 3. This CDR3 reads CAWSVGTSGGHEQFF. The CDR3 DNA reads as TGTGCCTGGAGTGTAGGGACTAGCGGGGGTCATGAGCAGTTCTTC.

This clone was seen once. The CDR3 reads CASSPSGPDTQYF. The CDR3 DNA sequence: TGTGCCAGCAGTCCCAGCGGTCCAGATACGCAGTATTTT. The rearrangement joins TRBV7-6 to TRBJ2-3; D is perhaps TRBD2 (5 bases). The CDR3 has 13 residues. Germline V gene sequence: CDR1 SGHVS, CDR2 FNYEAQ. Trimming left V 6 bases short and J 4 bases short, with 11 bases between.

The DNA for the CDR3 is TGTGCCAGCAGCAAAGACGGGACAGGCGGTCCCTCTGGGGCCAACGTCCTGACTTTC. This translates into CASSKDGTGGPSGANVLTF. The chain combines TRBV5-4 with TRBJ2-6; 8 bases map to TRBD1. Trimming at V came to 4 bases and at J to 0 bases, leaving 12 bases not matched to a gene. Germline CDR1 SGHNT, CDR2 YYREEE (reference sequence). The CDR3 runs 19 residues.

The chain has TRBV11-2 and TRBJ2-7, with 12 bases fitting TRBD2. The CDR3 runs to 15 residues. CDR1 SGHAT and CDR2 FQNNGV come from the germline V gene. The V segment lost 5 bases and the J segment 2 bases; nucleotides outside the gene matches: 4. The CDR3 DNA follows: TGTGCCAGCAGCGTAAGGACTAGCGGGACCTACGAGCAGTACTTC. This encodes CASSVRTSGTYEQYF.

J is TRBJ1-1 and V is TRBV2; the D gene is possibly TRBD1 (6 bases). Deletions cut 4 bases from V and 4 bases from J, with 16 bases between. The CDR3 is 15 amino acids. Germline CDR1 reads SNHLY; CDR2 reads FYNNEI. The CDR3 reads CASSGRTASSTEAFF. CDR3 in DNA: TGTGCCAGCAGTGGAAGGACAGCTTCGAGCACTGAAGCTTTCTTT.

This sequence joins TRBV20-1 and TRBJ2-5; 10 bases line up with TRBD2. CDR3 size: 14 residues. With V trimmed by 3 bases and J by 5 bases, 6 bases remained unmatched. Per the germline V gene, CDR1 is DFQATT and CDR2 is SNEGSKA (reference sequence). For the CDR3, the DNA is TGCAGTGCTAGTAGCCTAGCGGGAGTTGAGACCCAGTACTTC. Residues: CSASSLAGVETQYF.

The gene calls are TRBV6-5 and TRBJ2-2, with D possibly matching TRBD1 (6 bases). The CDR3 spans 16 residues. Looked up from germline, CDR1 is MNHEY and CDR2 is SVGAGI. V lost 4 bases and J lost 1, with 13 bases in between. CDR3 sequence (DNA): TGTGCCAGCAGTTTTTCCGACAGGAGGAACACCGGGGAGCTGTTTTTT. It is translated as CASSFSDRRNTGELFF.

The rearrangement uses TRBV6-5 and TRBJ2-7; 9 bases align to TRBD1. This CDR3 has 15 residues. The V and J ends lost 5 bases and 3 bases, in that order; junction bases with no gene match: 8. Germline V gene data show CDR1 as MNHEY and CDR2 as SVGAGI. DNA for the CDR3: TGTGCCAGCAGTACACCGGGACAGGGAAGCTACGAGCAGTACTTC. It codes for CASSTPGQGSYEQYF.

The J gene is TRBJ2-7, the V gene TRBV11-3; D is perhaps TRBD2 (5 bases). Germline V gene lookup returns CDR1 SGHNT and CDR2 YENEEA. The V end was cut by 5 bases, the J end by 0 bases, with 14 bases between. CDR3 length: 15 residues. In DNA, the CDR3 is TGTGCCAGCAGCCTAATTGGACTGAGCTCCTACGAGCAGTACTTC. Translated, it gives CASSLIGLSSYEQYF.

The rearrangement joins TRBV19 to TRBJ2-7; TRBD2 aligns across 9 bases. The V and J ends lost 7 bases and 4 bases, in that order; junction bases with no gene match: 14. Germline V gives CDR1 LNHDA, CDR2 SQIVND (reference sequence). The CDR3 loop spans 16 amino acids. Written as DNA, the CDR3 is TGTGCCAGTAAGCCTAGCGGGATAGGGTCCTCTTACGAGCAGTACTTC. Its translation is CASKPSGIGSSYEQYF.

The chain combines TRBV27 with TRBJ2-1, with 7 nucleotides matching TRBD2. Germline V gives CDR1 MNHEY, CDR2 SMNVEV (reference sequence). V lost 7 bases and J lost 10; bases outside the gene matches: 7. The CDR3 loop spans 12 amino acids. This CDR3 is CASTLDGREQFF. CDR3 in DNA: TGTGCCAGCACCTTAGACGGGAGGGAGCAGTTCTTC.

The rearrangement links TRBV3-1 (or the pseudogene TRBV3-2) to TRBJ1-1; the D is unclear. CDR1 and CDR2 (germline): LGHDT, YNNKEL (reference sequence). The CDR3 contains 13 residues. V was shortened by 4 bases and J by 7 bases, with 13 bases between the two germline ends. For the CDR3, the DNA is TGTGCCAGCAGCCCCACCGGGTCGGATGAAGCTTTCTTT. Translating it yields CASSPTGSDEAFF.

V is TRBV19 and J is TRBJ2-1; D is perhaps TRBD1 (5 bases). The CDR3 has 12 amino acids. CDR1 LNHDA and CDR2 SQIVND come from the germline V gene (reference sequence). The germline V and J ends were trimmed by 8 bases and 10 bases, with 15 bases remaining between them. As DNA, the CDR3 is TGTGCCAGTCGGGCAGGGTCTCCCGAGCAGTTCTTC. Residues: CASRAGSPEQFF.

This clone was seen a handful of times. The chain employs TRBV6-2 or TRBV6-3 and TRBJ2-5; 12 nucleotides agree with TRBD2. V shed 5 bases, J shed 5 bases, and the junction held 12 bases outside the gene matches. CDR1 and CDR2 (germline): MNHEY, SVGEGT. The CDR3 sequence is 17 residues long. The CDR3 sequence: CASSRATTSGGPETQYF. The CDR3 DNA reads TGTGCCAGCAGTCGCGCCACTACTAGCGGGGGGCCGGAGACCCAGTACTTC.

The chain combines TRBV7-8 with TRBJ1-1; TRBD1 matches at 12 bases. Losses at the gene ends were 1 base for V and 3 bases for J; bases not matched to a gene: 15. There are 20 residues in the CDR3. Per the germline V gene, CDR1 is SGHVS and CDR2 is FQNEAQ. CDR3 coding DNA: TGTGCCAGCAGCTTAGTTAAAACTAACCGGGACAGGGGGCTCTACACTGAAGCTTTCTTT. It encodes CASSLVKTNRDRGLYTEAFF.

This clone has a handful of counts. The V call is TRBV10-1, the J call TRBJ2-2; maybe TRBD1 (6 bases). Trimming stripped 2 bases from V and 3 bases from J, with 13 bases between. This CDR3 has 16 residues. Germline V gives CDR1 WNHNN, CDR2 SYGVQD (reference sequence). The CDR3 DNA is TGCGCCAGCAGTGAGACCGGACAGCTCGACACCGGGGAGCTGTTTTTT. This translates into CASSETGQLDTGELFF.

This chain connects TRBV4-2 to TRBJ2-7, with a tentative D call TRBD1 (6 bases). V lost 4 bases and J lost 6, with 16 bases in between. CDR1 and CDR2 (germline): LGHNA, YNFKEQ. This CDR3 region has 14 residues. The CDR3 loop is CASSPTGPPSEQYF. The CDR3 DNA sequence: TGTGCCAGCAGCCCGACAGGACCCCCCTCCGAGCAGTACTTC.

This clone was seen just once. This chain joins TRBV12-2 and TRBJ2-5; TRBD1, the D gene given by the table, was not confirmed from the DNA. TRBV12-2 constitutes a pseudogene. CDR3 length equals 15 residues. Here the CDR3 DNA reads TGTGCAAGTCGCTTTCGTTCGACAGGCAAGGTGACCCAGTACTTC. This codes for CASRFRSTGKVTQYF.

The chain recombines TRBV18 with TRBJ2-7, with D hard to call. Germline values: CDR1 KGHSH, CDR2 LQKENI. V lost 2 bases and J lost 5, with 16 bases in between. This CDR3 has 15 residues. The CDR3 nucleotides read TGTGCCAGCTCACCATCTTTACAGAACTTCGACGAGCAGTACTTC. The encoded protein is CASSPSLQNFDEQYF.

The chain links TRBV15 to TRBJ2-1; TRBD1 agrees at 7 bases. Germline trimming cut 3 bases from V and 2 bases from J; bases unmatched to any gene: 4. Germline V gene sequence: CDR1 LNHNV, CDR2 YYDKDF (reference sequence). The CDR3 runs to 15 residues. CDR3 in amino acids: CATSRRTGPYNEQFF. For the CDR3, the DNA is TGTGCCACCAGCAGGAGGACAGGTCCCTACAATGAGCAGTTCTTC.

There are a few counts of this clone. The rearrangement uses TRBV27 and TRBJ1-6; D is uncertain. The CDR3 has 17 residues. Germline loops: CDR1 MNHEY, CDR2 SMNVEV (reference sequence). Trimming removed 7 bases at V and 4 bases at J, with 20 bases between. CDR3 sequence: CASTSTPPGDYNSPLHF. The CDR3 region has the DNA TGTGCCAGCACCTCCACCCCCCCCGGGGATTATAATTCACCCCTCCACTTT.